One and the same sample provided the 12 T cell receptor beta chains below, sequenced in a study of CD8 T cells in Susac syndrome. Random hexamers served to reverse transcribe roughly 0.5 to 1 ug RNA. A single record per CDR3 protein comes from TCRdb applying MiXCR to the immunoSEQ multiplex PCR reads. Found here are 150,000 to 200,000 distinct CDR3 sequences, approximately 94% of them singletons; the top ten hold roughly 0.12%. Source material: CD4+ T cells from PBMCs. These receptors originate from a human donor with Susac syndrome.

V and J are TRBV3-1 and TRBJ2-2; 7 positions match TRBD1. The CDR3 has 16 residues. Germline V gene sequence: CDR1 LGHDT, CDR2 YNNKEL (reference sequence). V was pared by 1 base and J by 1 base, with 3 bases of the junction left unmatched. CDR3 sequence: CASSQAGTVNTGELFF. CDR3 coding DNA: TGTGCCAGCAGCCAAGCAGGGACAGTGAACACCGGGGAGCTGTTTTTT. Drawing the rest from reference TRBV3-1 and TRBJ2-2, the complete variable domain is DTAVSQTPKYLVTQMGNDKSIKCEQNLGHDTMYWYKQDSKKFLKIMFSYNNKELIINETVPNRFSPKSPDKAHLNLHINSLELGDSAVYFCASSQAGTVNTGELFFGEGSRLTVL.

The rearrangement links TRBV28 to TRBJ1-5; D unresolved. The V gene's germline CDR1 is MDHEN and CDR2 SYDVKM. The CDR3 has 12 residues. Between the trimmed V and J ends, which lost 0 bases and 6 bases, there was a span of 3 bases. The CDR3: CASSLWTQPQHF. DNA for the CDR3: TGTGCCAGCAGTTTATGGACTCAGCCCCAGCATTTT.

The chain uses TRBV29-1 and TRBJ1-3; D uncertain. This CDR3 contains 13 residues. Germline CDR1 reads SQVTM; CDR2 reads ANQGSEA. The V end was cut by 4 bases, the J end by 0 bases, with 7 bases between. CDR3 DNA: TGCAGCGTTGGTGCCAACTCTGGAAACACCATATATTTT. Translated: CSVGANSGNTIYF. The whole variable domain, remainder taken from reference TRBV29-1 and TRBJ1-3, is SAVISQKPSRDICQRGTSLTIQCQVDSQVTMMFWYRQQPGQSLTLIATANQGSEATYESGFVIDKFPISRPNLTFSTLTVSNMSPEDSSIYLCSVGANSGNTIYFGEGSWLTVV.

The V and J genes are TRBV29-1 and TRBJ1-4, with D unclear. CDR1 and CDR2 (germline): SQVTM, ANQGSEA. V shed 4 bases and J shed 3 bases, with 6 bases lying between them. This CDR3 is built from 12 residues. The CDR3 DNA is TGCAGCGTTGTGGGCCCTAATGAAAAACTGTTTTTT. Translated, it gives CSVVGPNEKLFF.

This clonotype appeared once. The rearrangement links TRBV19 to TRBJ2-5, with 14 nucleotides matching TRBD2. From germline, CDR1 is LNHDA and CDR2 SQIVND (reference sequence). The CDR3 is 14 residues long. Losses at the gene ends were 8 bases for V and 5 bases for J; bases not matched to a gene: 4. In DNA form, the CDR3 reads TGTGCCAGTTCGACTAGCGGGGGGGCCGAGACCCAGTACTTC. It translates to CASSTSGGAETQYF. Using reference TRBV19 and TRBJ2-5 for the parts outside the CDR3, the full variable domain is DGGITQSPKYLFRKEGQNVTLSCEQNLNHDAMYWYRQDPGQGLRLIYYSQIVNDFQKGDIAEGYSVSREKKESFPLTVTSAQKNPTAFYLCASSTSGGAETQYFGPGTRLLVL.

The chain recombines TRBV18 with TRBJ1-2; D is ambiguous. The germline V and J ends were trimmed by 2 bases and 7 bases, with 11 bases remaining between them. From germline, CDR1 is KGHSH and CDR2 LQKENI. CDR3 length equals 13 residues. The CDR3 loop is CASSPELRAGYTF. In DNA, the CDR3 is TGTGCCAGCTCACCAGAGCTTCGCGCTGGCTACACCTTC. Together with reference TRBV18 and TRBJ1-2, the CDR3 gives the full variable domain: NAGVMQNPRHLVRRRGQEARLRCSPMKGHSHVYWYRQLPEEGLKFMVYLQKENIIDESGMPKERFSAEFPKEGPSILRIQQVVRGDSAAYFCASSPELRAGYTFGSGTRLTVV.

This clonotype was counted a few times. CDR3 nucleotides: TGTGCCAGCAGTCAAAAAGGCGGAGAAAAACTGTTTTTT. It is translated as CASSQKGGEKLFF. The rearrangement uses TRBV3-1 and TRBJ1-4; D gene ambiguous. The CDR3 contains 13 residues. CDR1 and CDR2 (germline): LGHDT, YNNKEL (reference sequence). The V end lost 6 bases, the J end lost 8 bases, and 13 bases lay between the germline ends.

This clonotype was detected only once. This chain uses TRBV11-2 with TRBJ1-1; no clear D. V lost 0 bases and J 0 bases, leaving 5 bases between the germline ends. CDR1 is SGHAT and CDR2 is FQNNGV in the germline V gene. The CDR3 consists of 14 residues. The CDR3: CASSLDLVNTEAFF. The CDR3 region has the DNA TGTGCCAGCAGCTTAGATCTTGTGAACACTGAAGCTTTCTTT.

This clonotype has just a few counts. The germline gene is not matched at one end of the junction; a read error may be the cause. The chain is built from TRBV5-1 and TRBJ2-5; the D gene is possibly TRBD2 (5 bases). CDR1 is SGHRS, CDR2 YFSETQ, per germline. The CDR3 runs 12 residues. DNA of the CDR3: TGTGCTAGCAGCTTACTGGGCGAGACCCAGTACTTC. Protein product: CASSLLGETQYF.

The chain couples TRBV27 to TRBJ1-2; 7 nucleotides align to TRBD1. The CDR3 totals 14 residues. Germline values: CDR1 MNHEY, CDR2 SMNVEV (reference sequence). Trimming cost V 5 bases and J 4 bases; bases outside gene matches: 7. The CDR3 DNA sequence: TGTGCCAGCAGTCTATTGGGACAGAGCTATGGCTACACCTTC. Translating it yields CASSLLGQSYGYTF.

The genes are TRBV18 and TRBJ2-5, with D unresolved. Deletions cut 8 bases from V and 3 bases from J, with 13 bases between. Germline V lookup: CDR1 KGHSH, CDR2 LQKENI. There are 13 residues in the CDR3. The CDR3 nucleotides are TGTGCCAGCGCCACCACTCGGGAAGAGACCCAGTACTTC. This translates into CASATTREETQYF.

This rearrangement joins TRBV29-1 to TRBJ1-6; 7 bases map to TRBD1. The CDR3 contains 13 residues. Germline values: CDR1 SQVTM, CDR2 ANQGSEA. Trimming cost V 4 bases and J 7 bases; bases outside gene matches: 4. The CDR3 DNA sequence: TGCAGCGTTGCTGACAGGGAAAATTCACCCCTCCACTTT. Amino acid sequence: CSVADRENSPLHF.